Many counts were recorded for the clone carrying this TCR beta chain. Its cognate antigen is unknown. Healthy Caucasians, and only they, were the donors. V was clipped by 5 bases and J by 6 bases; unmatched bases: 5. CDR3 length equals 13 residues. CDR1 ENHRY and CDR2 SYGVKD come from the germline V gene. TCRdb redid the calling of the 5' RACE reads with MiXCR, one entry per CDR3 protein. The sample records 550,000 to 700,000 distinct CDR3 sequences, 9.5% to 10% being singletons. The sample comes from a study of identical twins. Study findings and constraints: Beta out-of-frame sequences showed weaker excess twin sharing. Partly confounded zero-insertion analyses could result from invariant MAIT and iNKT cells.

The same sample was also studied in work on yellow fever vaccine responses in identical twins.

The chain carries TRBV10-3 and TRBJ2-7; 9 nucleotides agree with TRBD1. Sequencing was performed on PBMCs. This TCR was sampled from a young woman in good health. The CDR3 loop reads CAISTSTGGEQYF. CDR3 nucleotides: TGTGCCATCAGTACCTCGACAGGGGGCGAGCAGTACTTC.